The entry below describes one T cell receptor (beta chain). This sample is drawn from a study of identical twins. Carrying unique molecular identifiers, the cDNA also gained a universal primer site through template switching. TCRdb re-called the 5' RACE reads with MiXCR, one entry per CDR3 protein. The sample gives about 810,000 distinct CDR3 sequences, 9% to 15% of which show up once; around 1.5% is in the top ten. CDR3 length equals 15 residues. Trimming cost V 2 bases and J 1 base; bases outside gene matches: 4. From germline, CDR1 is SEHNR and CDR2 FQNEAQ (reference sequence). These data also formed part of another study, on yellow fever vaccine responses in identical twins. Per that paper: Twin vaccine T cell responses reportedly seemed partly convergent, partly personalized.

The rearrangement uses TRBV7-9 and TRBJ2-5, with TRBD2 identical over 7 bases. The TCR was taken from a woman between 18 and 29 years old in good health. Sequenced input: PBMCs. The CDR3 here is CASSLSSGAQETQYF. CDR3 DNA: TGTGCCAGCAGCTTATCTAGCGGAGCCCAAGAGACCCAGTACTTC.